This T cell receptor (beta chain) was found in a study of blood T cells in healthy people across ages. The amount of total RNA extracted per sample was at least 5.5 micrograms. A second PCR, run for about 7 to 11 cycles, used a sample-barcoded 5' primer plus a J-beta primer mix. One entry per CDR3 protein results from TCRdb running MiXCR on the 5' RACE reads. The table has around 1,500,000 distinct CDR3 sequences, roughly 45% seen once. The receptor comes from a young woman in good health. Sequencing was performed on blood.

The CDR3: CASSQGLTWTGYTF. Written as DNA, the CDR3 is TGTGCCAGCAGCCAAGGACTGACCTGGACTGGCTACACCTTC. The chain combines TRBV3-1 with TRBJ1-2; no clear D. The CDR3 sequence is 14 residues long. CDR1 and CDR2 from the germline V gene are LGHDT and YNNKEL (reference sequence). V was cut by 1 base and J by 7 bases, with 13 bases left in between. The whole variable domain, filled in from reference TRBV3-1 and TRBJ1-2, reads DTAVSQTPKYLVTQMGNDKSIKCEQNLGHDTMYWYKQDSKKFLKIMFSYNNKELIINETVPNRFSPKSPDKAHLNLHINSLELGDSAVYFCASSQGLTWTGYTFGSGTRLTVV.